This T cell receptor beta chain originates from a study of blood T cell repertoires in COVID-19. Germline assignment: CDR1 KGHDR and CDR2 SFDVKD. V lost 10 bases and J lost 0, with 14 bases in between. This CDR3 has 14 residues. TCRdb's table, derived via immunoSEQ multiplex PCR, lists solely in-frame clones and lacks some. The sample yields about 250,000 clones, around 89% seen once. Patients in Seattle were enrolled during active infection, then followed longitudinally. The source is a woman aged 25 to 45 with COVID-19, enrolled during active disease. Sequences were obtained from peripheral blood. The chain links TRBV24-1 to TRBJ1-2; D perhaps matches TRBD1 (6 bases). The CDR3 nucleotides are TGTGCCACTAATCCAGGGGATTCTAACTATGGCTACACCTTC. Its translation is CATNPGDSNYGYTF.